A single T cell receptor (beta chain) is shown here with its context. The antigen is not known. TCRdb's copy holds only in-frame clones and misses some; the assay was immunoSEQ multiplex PCR. Among about 1.5 million clones listed, 95% to 99% were seen once. The data were taken from a study of shared clonotypes between healthy human individuals. Trimming left V 0 bases short and J 3 bases short, with 8 bases between. CDR1 and CDR2 from the germline V gene are SGHNT and YYREEE (reference sequence). The CDR3 has 14 residues. General study points: Non-shared clonotypes were found to have lower generation probabilities than the clonotypes that were shared by all four of the sorted-subset donors. Clonotype sharing among the donors was expected to vary with sequencing depth.

The rearrangement joins TRBV5-4 to TRBJ2-3; possibly TRBD2 for D (5 bases). Sample: naive CD4+ T cells sorted from blood. Subset given: CD45RA+ positively selected. The receptor was isolated from a young man in good health. In DNA form, the CDR3 reads TGTGCCAGCAGCTTGGCACCGGGGACAGATACGCAGTATTTT. The encoded protein is CASSLAPGTDTQYF.